This TCR beta chain was identified in a study of T-cell memory formation after mild COVID-19. Broader study findings: Clones that contracted clustered mainly in CM and EM if CD4+ and in EMRA if CD8+.

The length of the CDR3 is 12 residues. Between the trimmed V and J ends, which lost 7 bases and 0 bases, there was a span of 6 bases. From germline, CDR1 is SNHLY and CDR2 FYNNEI. This clonotype was seen only a few times. What it binds is unknown. Using constant-segment primers, 5'RACE produced TCR alpha and TCR beta cDNA libraries carrying sample barcodes and UMIs. MiXCR, applied by TCRdb to the 5' RACE reads, yields one record per CDR3 protein. The data show about 450,000 distinct CDR3 sequences, 23% seen once. This receptor was identified in an adult woman who had mild COVID-19 (a few samples of this study predate the infection). Cell type and time point are not known. The rearrangement links TRBV2 to TRBJ1-2, with D uncertain. The specimen was PBMCs or a T cell subset sorted from them (not recorded which). The CDR3 DNA sequence: TGTGCCAGCACCAGAACTAACTATGGCTACACCTTC. Amino acid sequence: CASTRTNYGYTF.